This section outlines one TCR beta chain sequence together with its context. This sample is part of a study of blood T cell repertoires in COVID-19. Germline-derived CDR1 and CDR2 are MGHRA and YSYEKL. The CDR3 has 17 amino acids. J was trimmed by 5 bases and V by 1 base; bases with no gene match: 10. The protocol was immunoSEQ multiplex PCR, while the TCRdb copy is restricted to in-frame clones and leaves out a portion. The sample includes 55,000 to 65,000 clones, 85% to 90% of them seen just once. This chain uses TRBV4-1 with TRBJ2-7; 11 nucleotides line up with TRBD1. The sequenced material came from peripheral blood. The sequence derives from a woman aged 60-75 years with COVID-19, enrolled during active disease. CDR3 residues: CASSQGPVWDRGDEQYF. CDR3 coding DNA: TGCGCCAGCAGCCAAGGGCCCGTATGGGACAGGGGGGACGAGCAGTACTTC.